This TCR beta chain came from a study of cytomegalovirus exposure and HLA in healthy donors. Primers: 60 Vbeta forward and 13 Jbeta reverse. Generated by immunoSEQ multiplex PCR, the TCRdb table keeps only in-frame clones and is missing some. Here the sample spans tens of thousands of clones, around three quarters being singletons. The sequencing input was PBMCs. The sequence derives from a man aged 25 to 40 in good health and CMV-seronegative.

The CDR3 spells CASSTGSGGYNTQYF. The DNA of the CDR3 is TGTGCCAGCAGCACGGGGAGCGGGGGGTATAATACGCAGTATTTT. This chain joins TRBV11-2 and TRBJ2-3, with TRBD2 matching 9 bases. Germline V gene sequence: CDR1 SGHAT, CDR2 FQNNGV. The CDR3 loop spans 15 amino acids. V lost 5 bases, J lost 7 bases, and 10 bases stayed unmatched.